The T cell receptor (beta chain) described here comes from a study of blood T cell repertoires in COVID-19. Study at large: Sources were T cells, B-cell-depleted T cells, or PBMCs; the material itself was cDNA or gDNA.

Produced via immunoSEQ multiplex PCR; TCRdb's table is partial and in-frame only. The sample has approximately 60,000 clones, approximately 82% seen once. The clonotype originates from a human donor in a cohort sampled during active COVID-19. The source material was peripheral blood.

The CDR3 region is CASSYSSSGGFLKYQETQYF. CDR3 DNA: TGTGCCAGCAGTTACTCGTCTAGCGGGGGGTTCTTAAAGTACCAAGAGACCCAGTACTTC. This chain uses TRBV6-2 or TRBV6-3 with TRBJ2-5; 11 bases line up with TRBD2. CDR3 length equals 20 residues. After removal of 0 bases from V and 0 bases from J, the junction contained 12 bases not matched to a gene. CDR1 and CDR2 from the germline V gene are MNHEY and SVGEGT.